This T cell receptor (beta chain) was recovered during a study of breast tumors, draining lymph nodes, adjacent tissues. Using its own MiXCR run on the multiplex PCR reads, TCRdb lists one record per CDR3 protein. The sample lists under 45,000 distinct CDR3 sequences, 30% to 45% occurring once. Germline assignment: CDR1 SQVTM and CDR2 ANQGSEA. This CDR3 comprises 14 residues. V lost 7 bases to trimming and J lost 2 bases; unmatched junction nucleotides: 7. The V gene is TRBV29-1, the J gene TRBJ2-1; 8 bases line up with TRBD1. The TCR comes from a female donor with breast cancer. Some clones in this sample may be carry-over from other donors' samples. Source material: breast tumor tissue. CDR3 loop: CSAKTDRAYNEQFF. The CDR3 DNA is TGCAGCGCCAAAACGGACAGGGCCTACAATGAGCAGTTCTTC.